These 18 T cell receptor beta chains came from one sample sequenced in a study of cytomegalovirus exposure and HLA in healthy donors. It was with 60 Vbeta and 13 Jbeta primers that the PCR ran. The method was immunoSEQ multiplex PCR; TCRdb's version includes in-frame clones alone and lacks a portion of them. The sample has fewer than 150,000 clones, and its top ten clones hold roughly 2%. Specimen: PBMCs. Receptors were obtained from a woman in her sixties in good health and CMV-seronegative.

This chain uses TRBV7-8 with TRBJ1-2, with 7 bases matching TRBD1. Germline V gives CDR1 SGHVS, CDR2 FQNEAQ. This CDR3 is built from 16 residues. V was clipped by 5 bases and J by 6 bases; unmatched bases: 15. This CDR3 is CASSAADRAPIDGYTF. In nucleotides, the CDR3 is TGTGCCAGCAGCGCCGCCGACAGGGCCCCCATCGATGGCTACACCTTC.

This sequence joins TRBV10-3 and TRBJ2-1, with D possibly matching TRBD2 (6 bases). The CDR3 consists of 11 residues. In germline, CDR1 is ENHRY, CDR2 SYGVKD. Trimming stripped 6 bases from V and 9 bases from J, with 9 bases between. The CDR3 nucleotides read TGTGCCATCAGCGCCGGGAGTGAGCAGTTCTTC. Its translation: CAISAGSEQFF.

The chain combines TRBV5-1 with TRBJ2-2; D gene ambiguous. The length of the CDR3 is 11 residues. The germline gives CDR1 SGHRS, CDR2 YFSETQ. Trimming stripped 1 base from V and 9 bases from J, with 4 bases between. CDR3 protein: CASSLQRELFF. CDR3 DNA sequence: TGCGCCAGCAGCTTGCAGAGGGAGCTGTTTTTT.

V is TRBV7-8 and J is TRBJ1-5; 7 positions agree with TRBD1. In germline, CDR1 is SGHVS, CDR2 FQNEAQ. The CDR3 sequence is 13 residues long. J lost 7 bases, V lost 1 base, and 1 base had no gene match. The CDR3 DNA sequence: TGTGCCAGCAGCTTAGACAGGGGACAGCCCCAGCATTTT. Its protein product is CASSLDRGQPQHF.

The V and J genes are TRBV6-1 and TRBJ2-5, with 13 bases lining up with TRBD2. The CDR3 is made up of 14 amino acids. The germline V gene encodes CDR1 MNHNS and CDR2 SASEGT. V was clipped by 7 bases and J by 5 bases; unmatched bases: 4. CDR3 in DNA: TGTGCCAGCATGGGACTAGCGGGATTCGAGACCCAGTACTTC. Translation: CASMGLAGFETQYF.

The rearrangement uses TRBV7-8 and TRBJ2-5; TRBD1 might be the D (6 bases). The CDR3 contains 15 residues. Germline CDR1 and CDR2: SGHVS and FQNEAQ. The ends were cut back, 11 bases at V and 0 bases at J, with 19 bases in the middle. This chain's CDR3 is CACTKTRGYQETQYF. The CDR3 DNA is TGTGCCTGCACCAAAACCAGGGGATACCAAGAGACCCAGTACTTC.

The rearrangement links TRBV9 to TRBJ1-3, with 11 positions matching TRBD1. This CDR3 comprises 17 residues. Germline-derived CDR1 and CDR2 are SGDLS and YYNGEE. V shed 1 base, J shed 3 bases, and the junction held 6 bases outside the gene matches. The CDR3 DNA is TGTGCCAGCAGCGTACAGGGACAGGGGGTGGATGGAAACACCATATATTTT. This sequence encodes CASSVQGQGVDGNTIYF.

The V and J genes are TRBV2 and TRBJ2-2; weak D call: TRBD1 (5 bases). In germline, CDR1 is SNHLY, CDR2 FYNNEI. The CDR3 consists of 15 residues. Trimming cost V 4 bases and J 5 bases, with 14 bases left between them. The CDR3 region has the DNA TGTGCCAGCAGTGTGGCGCAGGGCGGAACCGGGGAGCTGTTTTTT. Translated, it gives CASSVAQGGTGELFF.

The gene calls are TRBV10-2 and TRBJ2-7, with TRBD2 identical over 7 bases. Looked up from germline, CDR1 is WSHSY and CDR2 is SAAADI. J gave up 6 bases and V 3 bases, and 5 bases lay outside the gene matches. The CDR3 is made up of 13 amino acids. The CDR3 loop is CASSEPGGFEQYF. The CDR3 DNA reads TGCGCCAGCAGTGAACCGGGAGGTTTCGAGCAGTACTTC.

The chain couples TRBV5-4 to TRBJ2-5; 9 positions agree with TRBD1. This CDR3 region has 13 residues. In germline, CDR1 is SGHNT, CDR2 YYREEE (reference sequence). V was clipped by 8 bases and J by 5 bases; unmatched bases: 7. The CDR3 here is CASGTGNEETQYF. DNA for the CDR3: TGTGCCAGTGGGACAGGGAATGAGGAGACCCAGTACTTC.

The J gene is TRBJ2-3, the V gene TRBV5-4, with a possible D match to TRBD1 (5 bases). Germline V gene data show CDR1 as SGHNT and CDR2 as YYREEE (reference sequence). There are 16 residues in the CDR3. The V end lost 4 bases, the J end lost 0 bases, and 15 bases lay between the germline ends. CDR3 DNA: TGTGCCAGCAGCCCCGATTTAGGGGTTAGCACAGATACGCAGTATTTT. Encoded protein: CASSPDLGVSTDTQYF. Based on the CDR3 plus reference TRBV5-4 and TRBJ2-3, the full variable domain is ETGVTQSPTHLIKTRGQQVTLRCSSQSGHNTVSWYQQALGQGPQFIFQYYREEENGRGNFPPRFSGLQFPNYSSELNVNALELDDSALYLCASSPDLGVSTDTQYFGPGTRLTVL.

This sequence joins TRBV6-5 and TRBJ1-5, with D possibly matching TRBD1 (5 bases). The V end was cut by 6 bases, the J end by 3 bases, with 9 bases between. Germline-derived CDR1 and CDR2 are MNHEY and SVGAGI. The CDR3 is made up of 13 amino acids. The CDR3 DNA sequence: TGTGCCAGCAGGGGGCAGGTCAATCAGCCCCAGCATTTT. Its translation: CASRGQVNQPQHF.

The chain is built from TRBV19 and TRBJ1-1; no reliable D call. CDR3 length: 15 amino acids. With 1 base removed from V and 3 bases from J, the gap between germline ends came to 12 bases. CDR1 is LNHDA, CDR2 SQIVND, per germline (reference sequence). CDR3 in DNA: TGTGCCAGTAGTATAGCCGAGGGAAAGGACACTGAAGCTTTCTTT. This translates into CASSIAEGKDTEAFF.

Concerning this clone: Distinct nucleotide sequences in the sample also encode this CDR3. The V call is TRBV28, the J call TRBJ2-7; the D gene is possibly TRBD1 (6 bases). V was trimmed by 3 bases and J by 4 bases, leaving 7 bases between them. Germline V gene lookup returns CDR1 MDHEN and CDR2 SYDVKM. The CDR3 runs to 12 residues. The CDR3 region is CASSLQGYEQYF. The DNA for the CDR3 is TGTGCCAGCAGTTTGCAGGGGTACGAGCAGTACTTC.

The rearrangement uses TRBV9 and TRBJ2-2; TRBD1 is a possible D gene (5 bases). Trimming pared 3 bases from V and 2 bases from J, leaving 8 bases between. Germline CDR1 is SGDLS and CDR2 is YYNGEE. This CDR3 has 14 residues. The CDR3 is CASSAQVNTGELFF. In DNA form, the CDR3 reads TGTGCCAGCAGCGCACAGGTTAACACCGGGGAGCTGTTTTTT.

The V and J genes are TRBV7-9 and TRBJ1-6; D might be TRBD1 (6 bases). Trimming shortened V by 5 bases and J by 8 bases, and 19 bases separated the two germline ends. From germline, CDR1 is SEHNR and CDR2 FQNEAQ (reference sequence). This CDR3 contains 16 residues. The CDR3 spells CASSPSRYREHSPLHF. CDR3 in DNA: TGTGCCAGCAGCCCTAGCCGGTACAGGGAGCATTCACCCCTCCACTTT.

The V gene is TRBV2, the J gene TRBJ1-3, with D tentatively TRBD1 (5 bases). Trimming took 5 bases from V and 4 from J, leaving 9 bases between them. Germline V CDR1 and CDR2: SNHLY, FYNNEI. This CDR3 comprises 13 residues. The CDR3 reads CASSSGFGNTIYF. CDR3 coding DNA: TGTGCCAGCAGTTCAGGGTTCGGAAACACCATATATTTT.

The chain is built from TRBV5-4 and TRBJ2-7; 7 positions match TRBD1. The CDR3 runs 14 residues. The V and J ends lost 8 bases and 7 bases, in that order; junction bases with no gene match: 15. Germline loops: CDR1 SGHNT, CDR2 YYREEE (reference sequence). The CDR3 region has the DNA TGTGCCAGTGAGACAGGGCCGGGCTTCGGGGAGCAGTACTTC. Protein sequence: CASETGPGFGEQYF.